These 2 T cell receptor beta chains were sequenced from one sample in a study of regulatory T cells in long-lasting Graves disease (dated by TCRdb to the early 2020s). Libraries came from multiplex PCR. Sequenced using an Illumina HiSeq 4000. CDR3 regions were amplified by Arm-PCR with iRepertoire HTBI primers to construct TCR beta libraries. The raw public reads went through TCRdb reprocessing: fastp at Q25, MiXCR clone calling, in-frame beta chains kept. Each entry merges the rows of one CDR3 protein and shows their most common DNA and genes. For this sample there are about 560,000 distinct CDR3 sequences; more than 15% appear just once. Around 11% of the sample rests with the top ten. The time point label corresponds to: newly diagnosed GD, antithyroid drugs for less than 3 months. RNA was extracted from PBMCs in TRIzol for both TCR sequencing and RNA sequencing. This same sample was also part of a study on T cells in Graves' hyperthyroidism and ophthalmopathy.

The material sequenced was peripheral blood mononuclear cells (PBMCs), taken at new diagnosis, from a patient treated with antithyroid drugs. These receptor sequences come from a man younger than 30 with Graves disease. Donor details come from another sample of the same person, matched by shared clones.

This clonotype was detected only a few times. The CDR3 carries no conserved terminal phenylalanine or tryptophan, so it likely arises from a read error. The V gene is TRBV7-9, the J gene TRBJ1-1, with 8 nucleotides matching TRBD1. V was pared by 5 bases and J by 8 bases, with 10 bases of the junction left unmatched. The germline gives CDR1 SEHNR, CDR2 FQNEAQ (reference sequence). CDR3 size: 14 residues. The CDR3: CASSLLGTGAEAFS. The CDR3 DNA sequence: TGTGCCAGCAGCCTTCTGGGGACAGGTGCCGAAGCTTTCTCT.

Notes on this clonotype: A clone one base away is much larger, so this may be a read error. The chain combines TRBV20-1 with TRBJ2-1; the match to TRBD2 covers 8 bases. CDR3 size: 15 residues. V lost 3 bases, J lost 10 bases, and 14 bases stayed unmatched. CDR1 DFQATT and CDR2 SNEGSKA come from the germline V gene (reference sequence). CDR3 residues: CSASDGGRIHYEQFF. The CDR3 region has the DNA TGCAGTGCTAGTGACGGCGGGAGGATCCACTACGAGCAGTTCTTC.